Shown below are 26 T cell receptor beta chains from a single sample sequenced in a study of shared clonotypes between healthy human individuals. CD45RO-negative cells were positively selected for CCR7, leaving out terminally differentiated effector memory CD45RA+ cells. TCRdb keeps only in-frame clones here, not all; method: immunoSEQ multiplex PCR. The table records around 2.1 million clones, 90% to 95% of them present only once. The specimen sequenced was naive CD8+ T cells from PBMCs. These receptors were obtained from a man aged 18 to 29 in good health. Some clones in this sample may be carry-over from other donors' samples.

Comment on this clone: The junction shows a germline mismatch at one end, possibly a read error. The rearrangement links TRBV9 to TRBJ1-4; possibly TRBD1 for D (6 bases). This CDR3 is built from 16 residues. CDR1 is SGDLS and CDR2 is YYNGEE in the germline V gene. The CDR3 sequence: CASSLPPGATNEKLFF. The CDR3 DNA sequence: TGTGCCAGCAGCTTGCCCCCGGGGGCAACAAATGAAAAACTGTTTTTT.

The V gene is TRBV6-1, the J gene TRBJ1-1; weak D call: TRBD1 (5 bases). Germline CDR1 is MNHNS and CDR2 is SASEGT. Trimming left V 6 bases short and J 1 base short, with 12 bases between. The CDR3 has 14 residues. CDR3 residues: CASSYRTGNTEAFF. Here the CDR3 DNA reads TGTGCCAGCAGCTACAGGACCGGGAACACTGAAGCTTTCTTT.

The V and J genes are TRBV13 and TRBJ2-3; D remains ambiguous. The CDR3 loop spans 15 amino acids. V was shortened by 5 bases and J by 3 bases, with 15 bases between the two germline ends. Germline V gives CDR1 PRHDT, CDR2 FYEKMQ (reference sequence). The CDR3 nucleotides read TGTGCCAGCAGCCCGGACGGCGGAAGGACAGATACGCAGTATTTT. This encodes CASSPDGGRTDTQYF.

The chain couples TRBV18 to TRBJ1-1, with 7 bases fitting TRBD1. V shed 5 bases, J shed 6 bases, and the junction held 9 bases outside the gene matches. CDR1 is KGHSH, CDR2 LQKENI, per germline. The CDR3 is 14 amino acids. This CDR3 is CASSTGGRGPEAFF. Written as DNA, the CDR3 is TGTGCCAGCTCAACCGGGGGAAGGGGGCCTGAAGCTTTCTTT.

The chain employs TRBV27 and TRBJ2-7, with D unresolved. CDR1 and CDR2 (germline): MNHEY, SMNVEV (reference sequence). Trimming left V 2 bases short and J 0 bases short, with 5 bases between. There are 13 residues in the CDR3. This chain's CDR3 is CASSLVFSYEQYF. In DNA form, the CDR3 reads TGTGCCAGCAGTTTAGTCTTCTCCTACGAGCAGTACTTC.

This clone has just one count. This chain connects TRBV28 to TRBJ2-5, with no clear D. TRBJ2-7 explains the end of the DNA better; the J call may be wrong. The CDR3 has 14 residues. Germline lookup yields CDR1 MDHEN and CDR2 SYDVKM. DNA of the CDR3: TGTGCCAGCAGTCCCTGGACCGGTGGGTACGAGCAGTACTTC. This encodes CASSPWTGGYEQYF.

CDR3 nucleotide sequence: TGTGCCAGCGGACTAGCGGGAGGGCCTATGTACGAGCAGTACTTC. Its protein is CASGLAGGPMYEQYF. The chain links TRBV4-2 to TRBJ2-7, with 15 positions matching TRBD2. Germline V gene lookup returns CDR1 LGHNA and CDR2 YNFKEQ. The CDR3 has 15 amino acids. The V and J ends lost 8 bases and 4 bases, in that order; junction bases with no gene match: 6.

As DNA, the CDR3 is TGTGCCAGCAGTTTACGTGGCAGGGGTGGCTACGAGCAGTACTTC. It is translated as CASSLRGRGGYEQYF. The chain joins TRBV27 to TRBJ2-7; tentatively, D is TRBD1 (6 bases). Trimming shortened V by 2 bases and J by 3 bases, and 14 bases separated the two germline ends. The CDR3 totals 15 residues. Germline-derived CDR1 and CDR2 are MNHEY and SMNVEV (reference sequence).

About this clone: Other DNA sequences from this sample encode an identical CDR3 as well. The rearrangement joins TRBV5-1 to TRBJ2-7, with 11 bases fitting TRBD2. The germline CDR1 and CDR2 sequences are SGHRS and YFSETQ. The length of the CDR3 is 14 residues. V lost 3 bases and J lost 1; bases outside the gene matches: 0. Here the CDR3 DNA reads TGCGCCAGCAGCTGGACTAGCGGGTCCTACGAGCAGTACTTC. It yields the protein CASSWTSGSYEQYF.

This sequence joins TRBV28 and TRBJ2-7; perhaps TRBD2 as D (6 bases). CDR3 length: 14 amino acids. Germline-derived CDR1 and CDR2 are MDHEN and SYDVKM. Trimming cost V 6 bases and J 0 bases, with 12 bases left between them. The CDR3 protein is CASRIADYSYEQYF. CDR3 DNA sequence: TGTGCCAGCAGGATAGCGGACTACTCCTACGAGCAGTACTTC.

The DNA for the CDR3 is TGTGCCAGCAGCCCCGGATGGGAGACCCAGTACTTC. Its protein is CASSPGWETQYF. This chain links TRBV7-2 with TRBJ2-5, with D unclear. This CDR3 region has 12 residues. CDR1 is SGHTA, CDR2 FQGNSA, per germline. Trimming removed 5 bases at V and 5 bases at J, with 9 bases between.

The chain uses TRBV30 and TRBJ1-2; D is unclear. Trimming removed 5 bases at V and 4 bases at J, with 11 bases between. The CDR3 is 12 residues long. Germline CDR1 GTSNPN, CDR2 SVGIG (reference sequence). The CDR3 here is CAWGGALYGYTF. CDR3 in DNA: TGTGCCTGGGGTGGCGCCCTCTATGGCTACACCTTC.

J is TRBJ1-3 and V is TRBV5-6, with a possible D match to TRBD1 (5 bases). Looked up from germline, CDR1 is SGHDT and CDR2 is YYEEEE. Trimming pared 0 bases from V and 0 bases from J, leaving 10 bases between. CDR3 length: 16 amino acids. CDR3 protein: CASSLGQRLSGNTIYF. CDR3 sequence (DNA): TGTGCCAGCAGCTTGGGACAGCGTCTCTCTGGAAACACCATATATTTT.

This clone was seen only once. The rearrangement links TRBV10-3 to TRBJ1-1; the D gene is possibly TRBD1 (6 bases). Trimming shortened V by 6 bases and J by 6 bases, and 14 bases separated the two germline ends. CDR1 and CDR2 (germline): ENHRY, SYGVKD. The CDR3 covers 13 residues. The CDR3: CAIRGEGGSEAFF. CDR3 DNA: TGTGCCATCAGGGGAGAGGGGGGGTCTGAAGCTTTCTTT.

The chain recombines TRBV5-1 with TRBJ2-1, with 9 bases aligning to TRBD2. CDR1 is SGHRS, CDR2 YFSETQ, per germline. CDR3 length: 16 amino acids. V lost 1 base and J lost 3; bases outside the gene matches: 5. The DNA of the CDR3 is TGCGCCAGCAGCTTGCTCCGGCGGGAGGGCTACAATGAGCAGTTCTTC. It translates to CASSLLRREGYNEQFF.

V is TRBV19 and J is TRBJ2-3, with D possibly being TRBD1 or TRBD2 (5 bases each). V was trimmed by 5 bases and J by 2 bases, leaving 14 bases between them. CDR1 and CDR2 from the germline V gene are LNHDA and SQIVND (reference sequence). The CDR3 has 15 residues. The CDR3, as DNA: TGTGCCAGTAGTCCGTGGGGACGGATCACAGATACGCAGTATTTT. This encodes CASSPWGRITDTQYF. Filled out from reference TRBV19 and TRBJ2-3, the complete variable domain reads DGGITQSPKYLFRKEGQNVTLSCEQNLNHDAMYWYRQDPGQGLRLIYYSQIVNDFQKGDIAEGYSVSREKKESFPLTVTSAQKNPTAFYLCASSPWGRITDTQYFGPGTRLTVL.

This rearrangement joins TRBV11-3 to TRBJ2-1; D remains ambiguous. The CDR3 has 13 residues. In germline, CDR1 is SGHNT, CDR2 YENEEA. Trimming took 1 base from V and 6 from J, leaving 7 bases between them. The CDR3 coding sequence is TGTGCCAGCAGCTTAGGTCCGGGCAATGAGCAGTTCTTC. Residues: CASSLGPGNEQFF.

This clone was seen only once. The chain uses TRBV13 and TRBJ2-3, with 8 bases aligning to TRBD2. With V trimmed by 7 bases and J by 0 bases, 9 bases remained unmatched. CDR1 is PRHDT, CDR2 FYEKMQ, per germline (reference sequence). This CDR3 has 16 amino acids. The CDR3 region is CASTPPGGRSTDTQYF. CDR3 coding DNA: TGTGCCAGCACCCCGCCGGGGGGGCGAAGCACAGATACGCAGTATTTT.

V gene TRBV6-6 combines with J gene TRBJ2-1, with 10 bases lining up with TRBD2. This CDR3 region has 15 residues. The germline gives CDR1 MNHNY, CDR2 SVGAGI (reference sequence). J was trimmed by 9 bases and V by 5 bases; bases with no gene match: 10. CDR3 in amino acids: CASSPLAGVVGEQFF. CDR3 coding DNA: TGTGCCAGCAGTCCTCTAGCGGGAGTAGTGGGTGAGCAGTTCTTC.

J is TRBJ2-4 and V is TRBV28; 8 positions agree with TRBD2. Germline V gene data show CDR1 as MDHEN and CDR2 as SYDVKM. This CDR3 region has 17 residues. The J segment lost 0 bases and the V segment lost 6 bases, leaving 10 bases of the junction unmatched. This CDR3 is CASSPSLADLAKNIQYF. The CDR3 DNA reads as TGTGCCAGCAGCCCATCACTAGCGGACCTAGCCAAAAACATTCAGTACTTC.

This clone is a singleton in its sample. The J gene is TRBJ2-7, the V gene TRBV2; weak D call: TRBD2 (6 bases). CDR3 length: 16 residues. V shed 4 bases and J shed 2 bases, with 18 bases lying between them. Germline assignment: CDR1 SNHLY and CDR2 FYNNEI. CDR3: CASSVKVAAETYEQYF. Written as DNA, the CDR3 is TGTGCCAGCAGTGTCAAAGTAGCGGCAGAGACCTACGAGCAGTACTTC.

The chain employs TRBV28 and TRBJ2-1; D tentatively fits TRBD1 or TRBD2 (5 bases each). Per the germline V gene, CDR1 is MDHEN and CDR2 is SYDVKM. This CDR3 has 14 amino acids. Deletions cut 5 bases from V and 10 bases from J, with 18 bases between. The CDR3 loop is CASSTGAGSREQFF. For the CDR3, the DNA is TGTGCCAGCAGTACCGGGGCAGGGTCTCGGGAGCAGTTCTTC. Combining the CDR3 with reference TRBV28 and TRBJ2-1 gives the whole variable domain DVKVTQSSRYLVKRTGEKVFLECVQDMDHENMFWYRQDPGLGLRLIYFSYDVKMKEKGDIPEGYSVSREKKERFSLILESASTNQTSMYLCASSTGAGSREQFFGPGTRLTVL.

About this clone itself: This specimen includes other DNA sequences encoding the same CDR3. CDR3 residues: CASSLPGVNQPQHF. CDR3 sequence (DNA): TGTGCCAGCAGTTTGCCAGGGGTCAATCAGCCCCAGCATTTT. The V call is TRBV28, the J call TRBJ1-5; TRBD1 is a possible D gene (6 bases). V was trimmed by 3 bases and J by 3 bases, leaving 9 bases between them. Germline CDR1 MDHEN, CDR2 SYDVKM. The CDR3 extends over 14 amino acids.

The chain has TRBV9 and TRBJ2-1, with 12 bases lining up with TRBD2. The CDR3 has 15 amino acids. J gave up 12 bases and V 3 bases, and 10 bases lay outside the gene matches. Germline values: CDR1 SGDLS, CDR2 YYNGEE. The CDR3 DNA is TGTGCCAGCAGCGCCGGACTAGCGGGATTAGGATCGCAGTTCTTC. Translation: CASSAGLAGLGSQFF.

The chain combines TRBV11-3 with TRBJ2-3, with 9 bases fitting TRBD2. From germline, CDR1 is SGHNT and CDR2 YENEEA. J gave up 5 bases and V 5 bases, and 5 bases lay outside the gene matches. The length of the CDR3 is 14 residues. The CDR3 protein is CASSPREGQDTQYF. Written as DNA, the CDR3 is TGTGCCAGCAGCCCGCGGGAGGGTCAAGATACGCAGTATTTT.

The chain carries TRBV5-1 and TRBJ1-1, with D unclear. Trimming shortened V by 5 bases and J by 0 bases, and 14 bases separated the two germline ends. CDR3 length: 15 residues. Germline V CDR1 and CDR2: SGHRS, YFSETQ. The CDR3 sequence is CASRQLYLMNTEAFF. The CDR3 DNA follows: TGCGCCAGCAGACAATTATACCTCATGAACACTGAAGCTTTCTTT.